Listed below are T cell receptor beta chains from one sample, sequenced in a study of blood T cell repertoires in COVID-19. TCRdb's table, derived via immunoSEQ multiplex PCR, lists solely in-frame clones and lacks some. This table holds under 450,000 clones, 70% to 90% found once. The sample was peripheral blood. The receptors here all came from a woman in her sixties with COVID-19, enrolled during active disease. Both conserved end residues are part of each CDR3. The D gene is left open where the match is weak. Clone size is stated in some rows and not others, as once, few, many or a class when expanded.

.,TRBJ1-1,.,TRBV7-3,TGTGCCAGCAGCCCGCAGGCGAACACTGAAGCTTTCTTT,CASSPQANTEAFF
TRBD1,TRBJ2-1,.,TRBV15,TGTGCCACCAGCAGAGACAGGGGGACCTACAATGAGCAGTTCTTC,CATSRDRGTYNEQFF
TRBD1,TRBJ1-5,once,TRBV6-2/TRBV6-3,TGTGCCAGCAGTTACTCGGGGACAGGGGGAGACAATCAGCCCCAGCATTTT,CASSYSGTGGDNQPQHF
TRBD2,TRBJ2-1,.,TRBV4-3,TGCGCCAGCAGCCGACAACTAGCGGGGGGAAATGAGCAGTTCTTC,CASSRQLAGGNEQFF
.,TRBJ1-2,.,TRBV5-5,TGTGCCAGCAGCTTGTTACGGCGCTCGGGTGGCTACACCTTC,CASSLLRRSGGYTF
.,TRBJ2-7,many,TRBV7-3,TGTGCCAGCAGCCTTTGGGGGGATAGCTCCTACGAGCAGTACTTC,CASSLWGDSSYEQYF
.,TRBJ1-2,.,TRBV9,TGTGCCAGCAGCTCCCCCCCAGACAGCAACTATGGCTACACCTTC,CASSSPPDSNYGYTF
TRBD1,TRBJ1-4,few,TRBV7-9,TGTGCCAGCAGCCCGGGACAGGGAAGGGCTAATGAAAAACTGTTTTTT,CASSPGQGRANEKLFF
TRBD1,TRBJ1-6,.,TRBV11-2,TGTGCCAGCAGGCGACAGGGGGCCTCACCCCTCCACTTT,CASRRQGASPLHF
TRBD2,TRBJ2-3,.,TRBV5-1,TGCGCCAGCCATGGGAGCGGGGGGGCCACAGATACGCAGTATTTT,CASHGSGGATDTQYF
.,TRBJ1-1,.,TRBV18,TGTGCCAGCTCACCATATATCGGCAGGGGAGAGAGCACTGAAGCTTTCTTT,CASSPYIGRGESTEAFF
.,TRBJ1-6,.,TRBV10-2,TGCGCCAGCAGGCAGTATAATTCACCCCTCCACTTT,CASRQYNSPLHF
.,TRBJ2-4,.,TRBV5-1,TGCGCCAGCAGCTTGAGGGGGGGACCCAAAAACATTCAGTACTTC,CASSLRGGPKNIQYF
TRBD1,TRBJ2-3,.,TRBV19,TGTGCCAGTAGTTCCCGACAGGGGGCCGGCACAGATACGCAGTATTTT,CASSSRQGAGTDTQYF
TRBD1,TRBJ1-6,.,TRBV9,TGTGCCAGCAGCGTAGGGGACAGGGGAGGGAATTCACCCCTCCACTTT,CASSVGDRGGNSPLHF
.,TRBJ2-5,.,TRBV7-7,TGTGCCAGCAGCCCCGGCCCCGGGCTAGCGAGAGAAGAGACCCAGTACTTC,CASSPGPGLAREETQYF
TRBD2,TRBJ2-7,.,TRBV11-3,TGTGCCAGCAGCTTAGCTAGCGGGGGGACCCTCGAGCAGTACTTC,CASSLASGGTLEQYF
.,TRBJ1-3,once,TRBV3-1/TRBV3-2,TGTGCCAGCAGCCAAGATCCGGGAGACTCTGGAAACACCATATATTTT,CASSQDPGDSGNTIYF
TRBD1,TRBJ1-2,.,TRBV29-1,TGCAGCGTGCAGCCGACAGGGAACTATGGCTACACCTTC,CSVQPTGNYGYTF
TRBD1,TRBJ2-7,.,TRBV7-9,TGTGCCAGCAGCTTGACCAGGACAGGCAGCTCCTACGAGCAGTACTTC,CASSLTRTGSSYEQYF
TRBD2,TRBJ2-3,once,TRBV18,TGTGCCAGCTCACCAGACACGGGGGGGAGCACAGATACGCAGTATTTT,CASSPDTGGSTDTQYF
.,TRBJ1-1,.,TRBV18,TGTGCCAGCTCACCACGGGGACTCGCTAACACTGAAGCTTTCTTT,CASSPRGLANTEAFF
.,TRBJ2-3,.,TRBV27,TGTGCCAGCAGTCTAACAGGATACCCACCAGATACGCAGTATTTT,CASSLTGYPPDTQYF
.,TRBJ2-4,.,TRBV7-9,TGTGCCAGCAGCTTTGGGTCCGGGATCGACAAAAACATTCAGTACTTC,CASSFGSGIDKNIQYF
.,TRBJ1-1,few,TRBV19,TGTGCCAGTAGTATAGGAACATATGAAGCTTTCTTT,CASSIGTYEAFF
.,TRBJ1-4,.,TRBV5-1,TGCGCCAGCAGCTATGGGAGAGATGAAAAACTGTTTTTT,CASSYGRDEKLFF
TRBD1,TRBJ1-4,.,TRBV7-6,TGTGCCAGCAGCCTGGGACAGCGACCAACTAATGAAAAACTGTTTTTT,CASSLGQRPTNEKLFF
TRBD1,TRBJ1-6,.,TRBV6-6,TGTGCCACCTCAGGGGGCGGTGGTTCCTATAATTCACCCCTCCACTTT,CATSGGGGSYNSPLHF
TRBD1,TRBJ1-1,few,TRBV7-6,TGTGCCAGCAGCCAAACCACAGGGGGCAATGAAGCTTTCTTT,CASSQTTGGNEAFF
TRBD1,TRBJ1-2,.,TRBV7-3,TGTGCCAGCAGCTTAGGAGACAGGGGATTTTGCACCTTC,CASSLGDRGFCTF
.,TRBJ1-1,once,TRBV7-6,TGTGCCAGCAGCTTAGAGGGAGGGTTCACTGAAGCTTTCTTT,CASSLEGGFTEAFF
.,TRBJ1-1,.,TRBV27,TGTGCCAGCTTCCCTTATCGGGGGGCATCTGAAGCTTTCTTT,CASFPYRGASEAFF
.,TRBJ1-2,.,TRBV24-1,TGTGCCACCAGTGATCCCGGGGTTGGCTACACCTTC,CATSDPGVGYTF
.,TRBJ1-5,.,TRBV6-2/TRBV6-3,TGTGCCAGCAGTCCCCGAGGGAGGGACAATCAGCCCCAGCATTTT,CASSPRGRDNQPQHF
.,TRBJ1-1,once,TRBV7-3,TGTGCCAGCAGCTTAGGAGGGTTTGACACTGAAGCTTTCTTT,CASSLGGFDTEAFF
TRBD2,TRBJ2-3,.,TRBV4-2,TGTGCCAGCAGCCAAGCTGGGACTAGCGGAGGCACAGATACGCAGTATTTT,CASSQAGTSGGTDTQYF
.,TRBJ2-2,.,TRBV11-3,TGTGCCAGCAGCCTCGGGGCGAACACCGGGGAGCTGTTTTTT,CASSLGANTGELFF
TRBD2,TRBJ2-7,.,TRBV4-3,TGCGCCAGCAGCCAAGATTGGGCGCGGGACTACTCCTACGAGCAGTACTTC,CASSQDWARDYSYEQYF
TRBD1,TRBJ1-1,.,TRBV18,TGTGCCAGCTCACTCAACGAGGGACAGATAAACACTGAAGCTTTCTTT,CASSLNEGQINTEAFF
.,TRBJ1-4,.,TRBV9,TGTGCCAGCAGCGCCTTCTTCGGTGTTAATGAAAAACTGTTTTTT,CASSAFFGVNEKLFF
.,TRBJ1-2,.,TRBV7-8,TGTGCCAGCAGCAGTTCAGGGGTCGCTTTGGCTGTCTACACCTTC,CASSSSGVALAVYTF